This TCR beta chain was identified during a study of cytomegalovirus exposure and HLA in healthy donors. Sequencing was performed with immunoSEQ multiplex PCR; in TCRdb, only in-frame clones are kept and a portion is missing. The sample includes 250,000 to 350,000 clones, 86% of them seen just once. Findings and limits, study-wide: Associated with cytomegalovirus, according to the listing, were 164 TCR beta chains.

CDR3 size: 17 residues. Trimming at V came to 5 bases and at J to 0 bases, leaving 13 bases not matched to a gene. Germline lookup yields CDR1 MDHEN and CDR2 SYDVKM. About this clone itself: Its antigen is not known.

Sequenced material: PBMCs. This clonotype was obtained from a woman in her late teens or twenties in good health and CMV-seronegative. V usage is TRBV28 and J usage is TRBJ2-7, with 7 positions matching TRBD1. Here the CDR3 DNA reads TGTGCCAGCAGTGTATCATACAGGGGCCTGAGCTCCTACGAGCAGTACTTC. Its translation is CASSVSYRGLSSYEQYF.